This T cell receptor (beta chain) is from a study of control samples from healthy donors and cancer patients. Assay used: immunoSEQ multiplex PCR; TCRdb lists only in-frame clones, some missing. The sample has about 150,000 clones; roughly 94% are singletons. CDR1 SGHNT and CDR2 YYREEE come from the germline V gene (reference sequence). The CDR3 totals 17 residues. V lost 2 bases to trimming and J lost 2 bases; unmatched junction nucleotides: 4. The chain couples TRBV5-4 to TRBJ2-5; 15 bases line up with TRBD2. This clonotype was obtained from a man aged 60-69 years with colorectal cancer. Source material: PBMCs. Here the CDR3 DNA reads TGTGCCAGCAGCTTCGGACTAGCGGGGGGGACACAAGAGACCCAGTACTTC. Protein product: CASSFGLAGGTQETQYF.